The 3 T cell receptor beta chains below were found in one sample sequenced in a study of shared clonotypes between healthy human individuals. Produced via immunoSEQ multiplex PCR; TCRdb's table is partial and in-frame only. The sample consists of more than 900,000 clones, approximately 78% of them appearing once. Source material: memory CD4+ T cells from PBMCs. As to subset: CD45RA-negative fraction. The receptors come from a man between 18 and 29 years old in good health. Some clones in this sample may be carry-over from other donors' samples.

The chain has TRBV7-3 and TRBJ2-2, with a tentative D call TRBD2 (6 bases). Trimming took 5 bases from V and 2 from J, leaving 9 bases between them. The germline V gene has CDR1 SGHTA and CDR2 FQGTGA. This CDR3 is 14 amino acids long. The CDR3 loop reads CASSRDSNTGELFF. The DNA of the CDR3 is TGTGCCAGCAGCCGGGACTCCAACACCGGGGAGCTGTTTTTT.

V is TRBV7-2 and J is TRBJ1-5; D gene uncertain. This CDR3 has 15 amino acids. V lost 3 bases, J lost 6 bases, and 15 bases lay in between. Germline loops: CDR1 SGHTA, CDR2 FQGNSA. The CDR3 DNA is TGTGCCAGCAGCTTGGCCCCCGGCGGTGGTCAGCCCCAGCATTTT. Its protein is CASSLAPGGGQPQHF.

V and J are TRBV30 and TRBJ2-7, with 10 bases aligning to TRBD1. Per the germline V gene, CDR1 is GTSNPN and CDR2 is SVGIG (reference sequence). This CDR3 has 11 residues. V was pared by 4 bases and J by 12 bases, with 6 bases of the junction left unmatched. CDR3 sequence: CAWTDRGSRYF. CDR3 sequence (DNA): TGTGCCTGGACGGACAGGGGGAGCCGGTACTTC.